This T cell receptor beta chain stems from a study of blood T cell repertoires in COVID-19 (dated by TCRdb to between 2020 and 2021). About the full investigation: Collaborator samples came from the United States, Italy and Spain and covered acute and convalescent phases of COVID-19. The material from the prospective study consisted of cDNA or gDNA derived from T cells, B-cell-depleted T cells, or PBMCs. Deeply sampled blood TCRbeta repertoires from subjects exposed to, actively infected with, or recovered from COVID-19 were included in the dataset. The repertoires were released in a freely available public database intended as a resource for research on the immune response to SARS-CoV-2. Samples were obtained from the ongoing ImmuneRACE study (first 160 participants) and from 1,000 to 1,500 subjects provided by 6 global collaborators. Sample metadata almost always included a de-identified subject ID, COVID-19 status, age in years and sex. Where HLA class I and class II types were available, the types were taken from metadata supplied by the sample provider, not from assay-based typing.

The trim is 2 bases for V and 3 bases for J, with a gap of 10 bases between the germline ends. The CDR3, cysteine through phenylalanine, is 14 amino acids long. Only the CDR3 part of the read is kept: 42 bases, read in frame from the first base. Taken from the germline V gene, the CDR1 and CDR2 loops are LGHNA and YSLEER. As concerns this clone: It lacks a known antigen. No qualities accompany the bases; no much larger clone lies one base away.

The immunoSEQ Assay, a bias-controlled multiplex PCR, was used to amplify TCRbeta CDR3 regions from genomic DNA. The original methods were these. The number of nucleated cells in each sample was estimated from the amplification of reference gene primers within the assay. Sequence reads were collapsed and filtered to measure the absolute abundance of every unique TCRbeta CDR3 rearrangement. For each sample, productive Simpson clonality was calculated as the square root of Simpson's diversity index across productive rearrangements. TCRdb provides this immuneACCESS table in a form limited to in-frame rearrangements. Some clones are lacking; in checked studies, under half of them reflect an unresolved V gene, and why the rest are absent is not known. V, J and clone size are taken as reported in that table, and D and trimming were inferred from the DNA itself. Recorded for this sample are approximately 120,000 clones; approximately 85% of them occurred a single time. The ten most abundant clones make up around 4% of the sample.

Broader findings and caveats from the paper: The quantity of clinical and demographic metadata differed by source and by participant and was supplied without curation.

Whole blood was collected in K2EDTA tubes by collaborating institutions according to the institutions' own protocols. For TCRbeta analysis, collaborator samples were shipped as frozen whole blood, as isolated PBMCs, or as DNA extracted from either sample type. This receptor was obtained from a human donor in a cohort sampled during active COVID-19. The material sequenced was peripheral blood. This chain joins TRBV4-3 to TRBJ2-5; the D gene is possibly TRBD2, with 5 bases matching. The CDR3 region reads CASSQNSGKETQYF. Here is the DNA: TGCGCCAGCAGCCAAAACTCGGGGAAAGAGACCCAGTACTTC.